This T cell receptor (beta chain) was obtained from a study of blood T cells in healthy people across ages. Broader study findings: Both higher diversity and more naive CD4+ cells marked long-lived donors when set against aged donors. Unsorted PBMC input precluded a conclusive naive versus antigen-experienced comparison.

Approximately 10 milliliters was the volume of peripheral blood drawn from each donor. Isolation recovered at least 6 million PBMCs from every sample. Trimming shortened V by 4 bases and J by 4 bases, and 14 bases separated the two germline ends. From germline, CDR1 is SGHTA and CDR2 FQGTGA. The CDR3 sequence is 15 residues long. Points on this clonotype: Its target is unknown.

It was with a sample-barcoded 5' primer and a J-beta primer mix that a second PCR of roughly 7 to 12 cycles was run. TCRdb called the 5' RACE reads again in MiXCR, with one record for every CDR3 protein. This table has around 1.5 million distinct CDR3 sequences, roughly 32% appearing once. Input material: blood. This chain connects TRBV7-3 to TRBJ2-1; D possibly corresponds to TRBD2 (6 bases). This TCR came from a woman aged 30 to 39 in good health. In DNA form, the CDR3 reads TGTGCCAGCAGCTCGTTAGCGGTAGTTTACAATGAGCAGTTCTTC. This sequence encodes CASSSLAVVYNEQFF.